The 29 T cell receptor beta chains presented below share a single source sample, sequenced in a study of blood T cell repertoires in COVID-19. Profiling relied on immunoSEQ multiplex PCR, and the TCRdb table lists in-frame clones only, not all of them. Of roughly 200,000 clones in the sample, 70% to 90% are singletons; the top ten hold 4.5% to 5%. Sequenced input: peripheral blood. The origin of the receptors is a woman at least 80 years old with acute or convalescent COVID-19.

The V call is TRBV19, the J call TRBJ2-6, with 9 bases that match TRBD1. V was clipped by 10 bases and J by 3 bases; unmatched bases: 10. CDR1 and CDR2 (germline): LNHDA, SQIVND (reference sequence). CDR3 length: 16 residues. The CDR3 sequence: CATGQGFTIGANVLTF. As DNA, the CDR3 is TGTGCCACAGGACAGGGGTTTACGATTGGGGCCAACGTCCTGACTTTC.

CDR3 in amino acids: CASSLNEGAKKYF. The CDR3 nucleotides are TGTGCCAGCAGTTTAAACGAGGGGGCTAAGAAGTACTTC. J is TRBJ2-7 and V is TRBV27; 7 bases match TRBD1. Trimming at V came to 2 bases and at J to 11 bases, leaving 9 bases not matched to a gene. This CDR3 is built from 13 residues. Germline V CDR1 and CDR2: MNHEY, SMNVEV (reference sequence).

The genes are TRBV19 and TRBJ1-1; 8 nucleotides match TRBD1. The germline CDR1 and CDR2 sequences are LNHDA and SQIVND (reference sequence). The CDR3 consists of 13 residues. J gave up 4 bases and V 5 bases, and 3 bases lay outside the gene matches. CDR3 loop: CASSFDRGTEAFF. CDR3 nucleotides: TGTGCCAGTAGTTTTGACAGGGGCACTGAAGCTTTCTTT.

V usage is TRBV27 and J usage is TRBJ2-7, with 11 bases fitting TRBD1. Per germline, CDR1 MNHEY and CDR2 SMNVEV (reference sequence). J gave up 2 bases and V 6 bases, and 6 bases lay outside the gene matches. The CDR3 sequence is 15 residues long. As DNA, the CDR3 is TGTGCCAGCAGGAGGGGACAGGGGGTTACCTACGAGCAGTACTTC. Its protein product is CASRRGQGVTYEQYF.

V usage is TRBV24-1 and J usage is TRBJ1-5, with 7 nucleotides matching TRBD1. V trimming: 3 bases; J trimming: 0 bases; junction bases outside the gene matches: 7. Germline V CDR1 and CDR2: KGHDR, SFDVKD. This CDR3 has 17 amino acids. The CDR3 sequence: CATSDPRQGDSNQPQHF. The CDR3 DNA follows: TGTGCCACCAGTGATCCTCGACAGGGAGATAGCAATCAGCCCCAGCATTTT.

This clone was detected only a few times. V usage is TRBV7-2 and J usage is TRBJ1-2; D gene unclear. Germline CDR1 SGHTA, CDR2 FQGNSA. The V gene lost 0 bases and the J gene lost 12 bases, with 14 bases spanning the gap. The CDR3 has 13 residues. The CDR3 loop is CASSLAFGLSHTF. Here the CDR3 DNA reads TGTGCCAGCAGCTTAGCATTTGGACTCTCTCACACCTTC.

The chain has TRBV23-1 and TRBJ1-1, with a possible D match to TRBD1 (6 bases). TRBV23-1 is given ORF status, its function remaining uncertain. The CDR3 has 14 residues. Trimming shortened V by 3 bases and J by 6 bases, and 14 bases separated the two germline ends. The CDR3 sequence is CASSHWPTGPEAFF. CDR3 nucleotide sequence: TGCGCCAGCAGTCATTGGCCGACAGGCCCTGAAGCTTTCTTT.

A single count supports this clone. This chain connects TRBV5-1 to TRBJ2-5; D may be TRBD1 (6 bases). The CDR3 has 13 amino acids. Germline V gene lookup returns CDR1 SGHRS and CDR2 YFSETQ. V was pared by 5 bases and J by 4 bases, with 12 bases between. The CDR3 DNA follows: TGCGCCAGCAGACAGACAGGAGGAGAGACCCAGTACTTC. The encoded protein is CASRQTGGETQYF.

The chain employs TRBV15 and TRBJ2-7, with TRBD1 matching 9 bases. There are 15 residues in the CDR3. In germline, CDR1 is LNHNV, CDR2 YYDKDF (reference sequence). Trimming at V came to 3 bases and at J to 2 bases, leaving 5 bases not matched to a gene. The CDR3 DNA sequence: TGTGCCACCAGCAGGTCACAGGGGGCCCCCTACGAGCAGTACTTC. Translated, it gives CATSRSQGAPYEQYF.

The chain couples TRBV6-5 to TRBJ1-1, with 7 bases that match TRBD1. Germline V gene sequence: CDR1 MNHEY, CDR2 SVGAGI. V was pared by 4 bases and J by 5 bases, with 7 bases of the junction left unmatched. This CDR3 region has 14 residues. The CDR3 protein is CASSSLGGITEAFF. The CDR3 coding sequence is TGTGCCAGCAGTTCCCTAGGGGGCATTACTGAAGCTTTCTTT.

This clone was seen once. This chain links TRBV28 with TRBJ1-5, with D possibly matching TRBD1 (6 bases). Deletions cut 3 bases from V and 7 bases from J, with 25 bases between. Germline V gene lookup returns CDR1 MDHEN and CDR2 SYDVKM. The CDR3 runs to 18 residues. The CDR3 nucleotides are TGTGCCAGCAGTTTTGTGGGGGACGACTACAGGGTCGGGCAGCCCCAGCATTTT. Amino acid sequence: CASSFVGDDYRVGQPQHF.

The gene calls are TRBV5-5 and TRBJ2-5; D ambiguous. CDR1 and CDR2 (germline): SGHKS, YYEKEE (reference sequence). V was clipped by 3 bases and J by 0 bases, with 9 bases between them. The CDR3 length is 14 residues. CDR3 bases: TGTGCCAGCAGCTCTCCGAGAAACCAAGAGACCCAGTACTTC. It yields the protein CASSSPRNQETQYF.

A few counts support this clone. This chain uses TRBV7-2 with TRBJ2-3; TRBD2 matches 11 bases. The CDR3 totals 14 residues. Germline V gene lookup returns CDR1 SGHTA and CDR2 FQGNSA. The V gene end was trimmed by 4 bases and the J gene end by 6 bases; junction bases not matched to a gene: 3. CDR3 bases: TGTGCCAGCAGCTGGACTAGCGGGCGGGATACGCAGTATTTT. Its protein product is CASSWTSGRDTQYF.

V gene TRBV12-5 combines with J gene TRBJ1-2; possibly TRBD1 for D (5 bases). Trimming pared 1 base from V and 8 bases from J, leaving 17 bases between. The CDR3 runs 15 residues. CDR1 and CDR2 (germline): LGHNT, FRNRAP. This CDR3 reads CASGLDGRGTGGYTF. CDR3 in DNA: TGTGCTAGTGGTTTGGACGGTAGGGGAACGGGCGGCTACACCTTC.

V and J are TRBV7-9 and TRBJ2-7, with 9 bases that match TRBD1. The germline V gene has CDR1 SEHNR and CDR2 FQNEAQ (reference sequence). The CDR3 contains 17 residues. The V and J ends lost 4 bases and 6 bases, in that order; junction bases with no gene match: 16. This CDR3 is CASSSGTGLLRDIEQYF. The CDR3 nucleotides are TGTGCCAGCAGCTCCGGGACAGGGCTATTGAGGGATATCGAGCAGTACTTC.

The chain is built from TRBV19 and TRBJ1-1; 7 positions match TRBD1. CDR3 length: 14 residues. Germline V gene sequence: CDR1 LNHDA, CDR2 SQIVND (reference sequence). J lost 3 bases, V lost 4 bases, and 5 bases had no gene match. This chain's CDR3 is CASSTTGVHTEAFF. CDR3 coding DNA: TGTGCCAGTAGTACAACAGGGGTGCACACTGAAGCTTTCTTT.

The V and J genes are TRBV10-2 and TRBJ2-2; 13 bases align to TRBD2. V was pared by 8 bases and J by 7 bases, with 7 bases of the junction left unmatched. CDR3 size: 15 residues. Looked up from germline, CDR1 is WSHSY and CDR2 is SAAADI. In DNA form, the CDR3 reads TGCGCCAGCTCACTAGCGGGAGGGCGGATCGGGGAGCTGTTTTTT. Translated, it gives CASSLAGGRIGELFF.

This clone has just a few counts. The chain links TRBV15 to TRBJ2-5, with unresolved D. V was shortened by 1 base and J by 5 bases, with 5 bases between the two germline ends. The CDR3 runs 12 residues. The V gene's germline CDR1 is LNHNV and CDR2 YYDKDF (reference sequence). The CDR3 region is CATSRVSETQYF. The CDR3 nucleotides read TGTGCCACCAGCAGAGTTTCGGAGACCCAGTACTTC.

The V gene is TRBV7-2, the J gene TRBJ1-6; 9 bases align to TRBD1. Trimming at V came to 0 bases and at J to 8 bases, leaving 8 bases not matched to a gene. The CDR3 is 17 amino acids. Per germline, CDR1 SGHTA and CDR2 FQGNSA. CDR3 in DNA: TGTGCCAGCAGCTTAGCAGTAACAGGGGGCGGATATTCACCCCTCCACTTT. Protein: CASSLAVTGGGYSPLHF.

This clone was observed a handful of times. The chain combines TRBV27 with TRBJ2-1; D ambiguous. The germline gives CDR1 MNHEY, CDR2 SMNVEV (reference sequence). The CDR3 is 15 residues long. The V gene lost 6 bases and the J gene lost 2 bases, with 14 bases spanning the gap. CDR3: CASRKTTSTYNEQFF. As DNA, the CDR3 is TGTGCCAGCAGGAAAACTACTTCCACCTACAATGAGCAGTTCTTC.

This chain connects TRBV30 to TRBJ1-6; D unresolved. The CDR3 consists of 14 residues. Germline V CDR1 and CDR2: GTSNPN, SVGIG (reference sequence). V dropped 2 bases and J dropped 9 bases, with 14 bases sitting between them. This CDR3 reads CAWSTSPIGSPLHF. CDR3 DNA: TGTGCCTGGAGTACCTCTCCTATTGGTTCACCCCTCCACTTT. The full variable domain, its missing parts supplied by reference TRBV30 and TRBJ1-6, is SQTIHQWPATLVQPVGSPLSLECTVEGTSNPNLYWYRQAAGRGLQLLFYSVGIGQISSEVPQNLSASRPQDRQFILSSKKLLLSDSGFYLCAWSTSPIGSPLHFGNGTRLTVT.

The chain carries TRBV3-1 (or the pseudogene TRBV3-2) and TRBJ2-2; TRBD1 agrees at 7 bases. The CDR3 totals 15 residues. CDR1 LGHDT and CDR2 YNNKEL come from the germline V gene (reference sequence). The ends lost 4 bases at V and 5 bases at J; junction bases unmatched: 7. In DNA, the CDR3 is TGTGCCAGCAGCCTAATGACAGGGTCGACCGGGGAGCTGTTTTTT. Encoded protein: CASSLMTGSTGELFF.

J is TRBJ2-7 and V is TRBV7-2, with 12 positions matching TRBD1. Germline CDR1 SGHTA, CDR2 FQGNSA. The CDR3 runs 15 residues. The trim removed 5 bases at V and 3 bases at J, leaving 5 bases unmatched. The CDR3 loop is CASSIGTGGFYEQYF. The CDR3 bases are TGTGCCAGCAGCATAGGGACAGGGGGCTTCTACGAGCAGTACTTC.

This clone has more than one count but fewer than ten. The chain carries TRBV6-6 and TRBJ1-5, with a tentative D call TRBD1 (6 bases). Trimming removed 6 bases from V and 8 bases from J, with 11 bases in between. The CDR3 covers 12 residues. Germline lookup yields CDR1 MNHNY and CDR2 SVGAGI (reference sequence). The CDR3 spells CASSGGPEPQHF. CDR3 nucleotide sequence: TGTGCCAGCAGCGGGGGGCCCGAGCCCCAGCATTTT.

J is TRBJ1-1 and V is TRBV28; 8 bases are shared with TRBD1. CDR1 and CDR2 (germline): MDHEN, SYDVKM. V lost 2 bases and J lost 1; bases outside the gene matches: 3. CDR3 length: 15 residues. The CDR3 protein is CASSLRTGTNTEAFF. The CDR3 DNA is TGTGCCAGCAGTTTACGGACAGGGACGAACACTGAAGCTTTCTTT.

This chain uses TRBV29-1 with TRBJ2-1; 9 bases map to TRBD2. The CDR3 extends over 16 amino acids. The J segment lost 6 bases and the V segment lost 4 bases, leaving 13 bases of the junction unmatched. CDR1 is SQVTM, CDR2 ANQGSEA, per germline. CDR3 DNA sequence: TGCAGCGTTGCACAGAATAGCGGGGGCAGCCCCAATGAGCAGTTCTTC. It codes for CSVAQNSGGSPNEQFF.

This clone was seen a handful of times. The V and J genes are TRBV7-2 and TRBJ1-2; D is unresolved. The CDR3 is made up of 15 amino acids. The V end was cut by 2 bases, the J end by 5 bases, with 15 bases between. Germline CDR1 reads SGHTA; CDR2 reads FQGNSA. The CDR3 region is CASSLRRVGSYGYTF. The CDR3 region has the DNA TGTGCCAGCAGCTTACGGAGGGTTGGGAGTTATGGCTACACCTTC. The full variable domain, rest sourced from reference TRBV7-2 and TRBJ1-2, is GAGVSQSPSNKVTEKGKDVELRCDPISGHTALYWYRQSLGQGLEFLIYFQGNSAPDKSGLPSDRFSAERTGGSVSTLTIQRTQQEDSAVYLCASSLRRVGSYGYTFGSGTRLTVV.

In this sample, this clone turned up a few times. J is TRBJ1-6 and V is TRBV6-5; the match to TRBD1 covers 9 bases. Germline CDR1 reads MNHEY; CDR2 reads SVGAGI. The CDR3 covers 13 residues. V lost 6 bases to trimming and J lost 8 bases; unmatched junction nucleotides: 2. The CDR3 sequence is CASRGQGYSPLHF. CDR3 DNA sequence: TGTGCCAGCAGGGGACAGGGTTATTCACCCCTCCACTTT.

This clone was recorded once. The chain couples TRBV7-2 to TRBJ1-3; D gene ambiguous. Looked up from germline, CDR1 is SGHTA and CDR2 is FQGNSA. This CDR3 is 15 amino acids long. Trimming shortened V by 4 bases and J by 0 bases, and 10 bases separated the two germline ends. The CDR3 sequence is CASSSAASSGNTIYF. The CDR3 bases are TGTGCCAGCAGCTCGGCCGCTAGCTCTGGAAACACCATATATTTT.